This T cell receptor (beta chain) was sequenced for a study of blood T cells in healthy people across ages. V was pared by 5 bases and J by 10 bases, with 7 bases of the junction left unmatched. Per germline, CDR1 DFQATT and CDR2 SNEGSKA (reference sequence). This CDR3 is built from 14 residues. With a J-beta primer mix and a sample-barcoded 5' primer, a second PCR ran about 6 to 11 cycles. In TCRdb, the 5' RACE reads were re-called with MiXCR into one record per CDR3 protein. The sample contains hundreds of thousands of distinct CDR3 sequences, roughly 56% of which appear only once. The sequence was collected from a man aged 35-49 years in good health. The rearrangement uses TRBV20-1 and TRBJ2-1, with 14 bases lining up with TRBD2. The sequencing sample was made of blood. The chain's CDR3 is CSAQGLAGVLEQFF. The CDR3 DNA reads as TGCAGTGCTCAGGGACTAGCGGGAGTTTTAGAGCAGTTCTTC.